This TCR beta chain comes out of a study of blood T cell repertoires in COVID-19. Produced via immunoSEQ multiplex PCR; TCRdb's table is partial and in-frame only. Of around 25,000 clones listed, about 83% are singletons. This CDR3 region has 17 residues. V gave up 0 bases and J gave up 3 bases; unmatched junction bases: 6. Germline-derived CDR1 and CDR2 are SGHRS and YFSETQ. The TCR was taken from a man between 65 and 85 years old with acute or convalescent COVID-19. The chain has TRBV5-1 and TRBJ2-1; 10 bases are a match to TRBD2. Sequenced: peripheral blood. CDR3: CASSLVSSGSVYNEQFF. The DNA of the CDR3 is TGCGCCAGCAGCTTGGTGTCTAGCGGGAGCGTCTACAATGAGCAGTTCTTC. The full variable domain, its missing parts supplied by reference TRBV5-1 and TRBJ2-1, is KAGVTQTPRYLIKTRGQQVTLSCSPISGHRSVSWYQQTPGQGLQFLFEYFSETQRNKGNFPGRFSGRQFSNSRSEMNVSTLELGDSALYLCASSLVSSGSVYNEQFFGPGTRLTVL.